A selection of T cell receptor beta chains follows, all from one sample in a study of cytomegalovirus exposure and HLA in healthy donors. The data were produced by immunoSEQ multiplex PCR, yet TCRdb's version contains in-frame clones alone and is incomplete. The sample records over 120,000 clones, 75% being singletons. The sample consisted of PBMCs. The origin of the receptors is a man aged 25-45 years in good health and CMV-seronegative. Each CDR3 is given with its conserved first and last residue. The D gene is left open where the match is weak. Only some rows state a clone size, as once, few, many or a class for expanded clones.

TRBJ1-1,.,TRBV6-1,TRBD1,CASSQDRVGAFF,TGTGCCAGCAGTCAAGACAGGGTTGGAGCTTTCTTT
TRBJ2-1,.,TRBV7-6,.,CASSSKGLGGSGDEQFF,TGTGCCAGCAGCTCGAAGGGTCTCGGGGGTTCGGGCGATGAGCAGTTCTTC
TRBJ1-2,few,TRBV5-4,.,CASSPPQGDYGYTF,TGTGCCAGCAGCCCCCCGCAAGGGGATTATGGCTACACCTTC
TRBJ1-2,.,TRBV29-1,TRBD1,CSVAERQGFYGYTF,TGCAGCGTCGCTGAGAGACAGGGATTCTATGGCTACACCTTC
TRBJ1-5,.,TRBV28,.,CASTLPGTTAGQPQHF,TGTGCCAGCACGCTTCCCGGGACAACAGCGGGGCAGCCCCAGCATTTT
TRBJ1-5,few,TRBV29-1,.,CSVVESSNQPQHF,TGCAGCGTTGTAGAGAGTAGCAATCAGCCCCAGCATTTT
TRBJ2-7,.,TRBV18,.,CASSPPISYEQYF,TGTGCCAGCTCACCACCCATCTCCTACGAGCAGTACTTC
TRBJ2-3,.,TRBV6-1,TRBD2,CASSEIAGGPATQYF,TGTGCCAGCAGTGAAATAGCGGGGGGGCCTGCCACGCAGTATTTT
TRBJ1-4,.,TRBV27,.,CATRPLGGEELFF,TGTGCCACCCGTCCCCTTGGCGGAGAAGAACTGTTTTTT
TRBJ2-7,.,TRBV28,.,CASTKFRGLTYEQYF,TGTGCCAGCACCAAATTCAGGGGCCTGACCTACGAGCAGTACTTC
TRBJ1-6,.,TRBV6-4,.,CASLNPGGADSPLHF,TGTGCCAGCTTAAACCCCGGGGGGGCCGATTCACCCCTCCACTTT
TRBJ1-5,.,TRBV6-5,.,CASSETRNQPQHF,TGTGCCAGCAGTGAAACAAGAAATCAGCCCCAGCATTTT
TRBJ1-1,.,TRBV28,.,CASSPSPLAGNTEAFF,TGTGCCAGCAGTCCCTCCCCTCTGGCTGGGAACACTGAAGCTTTCTTT
TRBJ2-3,few,TRBV7-2,.,CASSQGSTDTQYF,TGTGCCAGCAGCCAGGGGAGCACAGATACGCAGTATTTT
TRBJ2-7,.,TRBV28,.,CASTPGGTGTYEQYF,TGTGCCAGCACCCCAGGGGGGACCGGGACCTATGAGCAGTACTTC
TRBJ2-7,.,TRBV7-9,TRBD1,CASSLEGTGPSYEQYF,TGTGCCAGCAGCTTAGAGGGGACAGGGCCCTCCTACGAGCAGTACTTC
TRBJ2-3,.,TRBV2,.,CASSEHVGAKEDTQYF,TGTGCCAGCAGTGAACACGTGGGCGCCAAGGAAGATACGCAGTATTTT
TRBJ2-7,.,TRBV6-5,.,CASSLDSSSEQYF,TGTGCCAGCAGCCTCGACAGCTCCAGCGAGCAGTACTTC
TRBJ1-5,.,TRBV10-3,.,CAISRDSNQPQHF,TGTGCCATCTCGCGGGATAGCAATCAGCCCCAGCATTTT
TRBJ1-5,.,TRBV28,TRBD1,CASSPGQGPDLYSNQPQHF,TGTGCCAGCAGTCCCGGACAGGGCCCAGATTTATATAGCAATCAGCCCCAGCATTTT
TRBJ1-2,.,TRBV5-1,TRBD1,CASSLRDRAHYGYTF,TGCGCCAGCAGCTTGAGAGACAGGGCTCACTATGGCTACACCTTC
TRBJ2-7,.,TRBV7-2,TRBD1,CASSSGQGHEQYF,TGTGCCAGCAGCTCAGGACAGGGTCACGAGCAGTACTTC
TRBJ2-7,.,TRBV19,.,CASSRQVSSYEQYF,TGTGCCAGTTCAAGACAGGTGAGCTCCTACGAGCAGTACTTC
TRBJ2-3,.,TRBV28,.,CASRQDSRDTQYF,TGTGCCAGCAGGCAAGACAGTAGAGATACGCAGTATTTT
TRBJ1-1,.,TRBV6-1,.,CASSDRQAKAFF,TGTGCCAGCAGTGACCGACAGGCCAAAGCTTTCTTT
TRBJ2-7,.,TRBV2,TRBD2,CASSGTSGRTHEQYF,TGTGCCAGCAGTGGGACTAGCGGGAGGACCCACGAGCAGTACTTC
TRBJ1-1,few,TRBV25-1,.,CASSEGGQKGAFF,TGTGCCAGCAGTGAAGGGGGACAAAAGGGCGCTTTCTTT
TRBJ2-1,.,TRBV12-2,.,CASRVAGTGKNEQFF,TGTGCAAGTCGCGTCGCCGGGACAGGGAAGAATGAGCAGTTCTTC
TRBJ2-3,.,TRBV7-2,.,CASSPGQWTQYF,TGTGCCAGCAGCCCCGGTCAATGGACGCAGTATTTT
TRBJ1-1,.,TRBV6-1,.,CASSGGISDSWGNTEAFF,TGTGCCAGCAGTGGCGGGATCTCGGACTCGTGGGGGAACACTGAAGCTTTCTTT
TRBJ2-2,.,TRBV7-9,.,CASSFFQSITGELFF,TGTGCCAGCAGCTTCTTCCAGTCGATTACCGGGGAGCTGTTTTTT
TRBJ2-3,.,TRBV7-9,TRBD2,CASSPFSGGATDTQYF,TGTGCCAGCAGCCCCTTTAGCGGGGGGGCCACAGATACGCAGTATTTT
TRBJ1-5,.,TRBV30,.,CAWSEGSQPQHF,TGTGCCTGGAGTGAAGGGAGCCAGCCCCAGCATTTT
TRBJ1-2,.,TRBV5-4,.,CASSSDQGNYGYTF,TGTGCCAGCAGCTCGGACCAGGGAAACTATGGCTACACCTTC
TRBJ1-1,.,TRBV10-3,TRBD1,CAITRQGFGTEAFF,TGTGCCATCACCCGACAGGGATTCGGCACTGAAGCTTTCTTT
TRBJ2-1,.,TRBV7-2,TRBD2,CASSPGDGTSGYNEQFF,TGTGCCAGCAGCCCGGGGGACGGAACTAGCGGCTACAATGAGCAGTTCTTC
TRBJ2-3,.,TRBV7-7,TRBD1,CASSLGSLGTGTDTQYF,TGTGCTAGCAGCTTAGGTTCTCTCGGGACAGGCACAGATACGCAGTATTTT
TRBJ2-3,.,TRBV6-5,TRBD2,CASNLADSTDTQYF,TGTGCCAGCAACCTAGCGGATAGCACAGATACGCAGTATTTT
TRBJ2-3,.,TRBV9,TRBD2,CASSAGSLAGGTDTQYF,TGTGCCAGCAGCGCCGGGTCCCTAGCGGGGGGCACAGATACGCAGTATTTT
TRBJ2-5,.,TRBV30,.,CAWNKGVPAETQYF,TGTGCCTGGAACAAGGGGGTACCAGCAGAGACCCAGTACTTC
TRBJ2-3,.,TRBV5-4,.,CASSSGLKNTDTQYF,TGTGCCAGCAGCTCGGGACTGAAGAACACAGATACGCAGTATTTT
TRBJ1-1,.,TRBV19,TRBD1,CASSARGRTLNTEAFF,TGTGCCAGTAGTGCCAGGGGGCGTACCTTGAACACTGAAGCTTTCTTT